This T cell receptor (beta chain) was identified during a study of CD8 T cells in Susac syndrome. This clonotype was counted a single time. Random hexamers served to reverse transcribe roughly 0.45 to 1 ug RNA. Using its own MiXCR run on the immunoSEQ multiplex PCR reads, TCRdb lists one record per CDR3 protein. This table has 80,000 to 90,000 distinct CDR3 sequences, over 80% appearing once. V lost 9 bases and J lost 6, with 10 bases in between. Germline V gives CDR1 MNHNY, CDR2 SVGAGI (reference sequence). The CDR3 totals 11 residues. The rearrangement links TRBV6-6 to TRBJ2-3; D is uncertain. Sequencing was done on a sample of CD8+ T cells from PBMCs. This receptor was obtained from a human donor in good health. This CDR3 is CASFAGDTQYF. CDR3 sequence (DNA): TGTGCCAGTTTCGCCGGGGATACGCAGTATTTT.